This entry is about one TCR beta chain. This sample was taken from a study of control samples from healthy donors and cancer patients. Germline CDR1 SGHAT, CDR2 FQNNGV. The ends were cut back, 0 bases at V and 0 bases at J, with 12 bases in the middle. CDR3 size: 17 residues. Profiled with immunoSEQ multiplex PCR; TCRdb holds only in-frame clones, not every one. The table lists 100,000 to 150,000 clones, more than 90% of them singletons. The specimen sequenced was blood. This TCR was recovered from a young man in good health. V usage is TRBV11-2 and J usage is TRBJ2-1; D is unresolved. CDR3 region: CASSLELLFSSYNEQFF. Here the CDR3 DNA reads TGTGCCAGCAGCTTAGAACTCCTCTTTAGCTCCTACAATGAGCAGTTCTTC.